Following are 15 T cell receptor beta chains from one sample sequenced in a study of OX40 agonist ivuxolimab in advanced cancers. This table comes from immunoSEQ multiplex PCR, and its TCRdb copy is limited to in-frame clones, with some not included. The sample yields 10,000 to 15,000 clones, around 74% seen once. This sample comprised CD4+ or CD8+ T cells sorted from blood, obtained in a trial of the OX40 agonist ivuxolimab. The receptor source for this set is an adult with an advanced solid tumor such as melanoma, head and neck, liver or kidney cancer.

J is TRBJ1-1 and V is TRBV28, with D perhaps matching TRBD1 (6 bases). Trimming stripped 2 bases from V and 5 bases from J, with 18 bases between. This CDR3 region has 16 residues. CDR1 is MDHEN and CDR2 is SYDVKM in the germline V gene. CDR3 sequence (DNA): TGTGCCAGCAGTTTAGTTTATAGGGGGGCGAGGACTGAAGCTTTCTTT. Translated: CASSLVYRGARTEAFF.

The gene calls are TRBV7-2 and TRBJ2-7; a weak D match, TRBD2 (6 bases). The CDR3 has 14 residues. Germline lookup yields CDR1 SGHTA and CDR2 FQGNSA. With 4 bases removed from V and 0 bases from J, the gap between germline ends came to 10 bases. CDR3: CASSWEAPSYEQYF. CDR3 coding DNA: TGTGCCAGCAGCTGGGAGGCCCCCTCCTACGAGCAGTACTTC.

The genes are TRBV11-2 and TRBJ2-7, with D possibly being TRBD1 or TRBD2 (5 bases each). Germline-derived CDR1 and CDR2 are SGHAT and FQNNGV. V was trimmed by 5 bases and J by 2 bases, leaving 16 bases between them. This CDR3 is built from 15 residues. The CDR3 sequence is CASSKIWDGTYEQYF. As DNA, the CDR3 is TGTGCCAGCAGCAAGATATGGGACGGGACCTACGAGCAGTACTTC.

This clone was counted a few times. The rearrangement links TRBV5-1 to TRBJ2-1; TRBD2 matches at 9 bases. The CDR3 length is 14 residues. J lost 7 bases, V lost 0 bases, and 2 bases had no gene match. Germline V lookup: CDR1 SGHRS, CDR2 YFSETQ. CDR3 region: CASSLVTSGNEQFF. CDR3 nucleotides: TGCGCCAGCAGCTTGGTAACTAGCGGGAATGAGCAGTTCTTC.

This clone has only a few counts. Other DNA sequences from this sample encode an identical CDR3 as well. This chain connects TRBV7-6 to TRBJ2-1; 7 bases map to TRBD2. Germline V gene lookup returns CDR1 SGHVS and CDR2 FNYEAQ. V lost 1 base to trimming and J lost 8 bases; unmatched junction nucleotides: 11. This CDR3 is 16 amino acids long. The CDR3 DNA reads TGTGCCAGCAGCTTAGGGGGTGGGAGGGCCTTGGATGAGCAGTTCTTC. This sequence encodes CASSLGGGRALDEQFF.

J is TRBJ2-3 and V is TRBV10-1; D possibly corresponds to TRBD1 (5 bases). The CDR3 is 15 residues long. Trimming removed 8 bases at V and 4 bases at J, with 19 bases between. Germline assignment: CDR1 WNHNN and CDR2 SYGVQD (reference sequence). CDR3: CASSLGARIADTQYF. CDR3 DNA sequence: TGCGCCAGCTCCCTAGGGGCTCGTATTGCAGATACGCAGTATTTT.

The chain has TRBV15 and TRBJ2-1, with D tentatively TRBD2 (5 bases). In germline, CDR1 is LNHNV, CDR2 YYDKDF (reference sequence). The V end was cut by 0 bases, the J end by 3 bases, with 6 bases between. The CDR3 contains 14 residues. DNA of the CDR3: TGTGCCACCAGCAGAGATCGGGGCTACAATGAGCAGTTCTTC. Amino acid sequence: CATSRDRGYNEQFF.

The CDR3, as DNA: TGTGCCAGCAGTCTCCTTCGCGGGCAGGGAGCCACTGAAGCTTTCTTT. The encoded protein is CASSLLRGQGATEAFF. The chain links TRBV27 to TRBJ1-1, with D maybe TRBD1 (5 bases). Germline values: CDR1 MNHEY, CDR2 SMNVEV (reference sequence). V lost 5 bases to trimming and J lost 4 bases, with 20 bases between them. The length of the CDR3 is 16 residues.

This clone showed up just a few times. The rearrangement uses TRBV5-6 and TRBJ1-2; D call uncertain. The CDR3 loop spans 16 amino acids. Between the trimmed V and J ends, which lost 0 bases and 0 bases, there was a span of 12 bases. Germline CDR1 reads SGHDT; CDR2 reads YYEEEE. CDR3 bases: TGTGCCAGCAGCTTGGTCGGTCGGGTACCTAACTATGGCTACACCTTC. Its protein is CASSLVGRVPNYGYTF.

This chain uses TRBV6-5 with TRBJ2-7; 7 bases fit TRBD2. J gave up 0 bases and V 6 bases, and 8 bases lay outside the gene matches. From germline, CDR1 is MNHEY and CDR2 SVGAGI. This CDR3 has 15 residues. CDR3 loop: CASSLTTSVSYEQYF. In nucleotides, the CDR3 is TGTGCCAGCAGCCTGACCACTAGCGTCTCCTACGAGCAGTACTTC.

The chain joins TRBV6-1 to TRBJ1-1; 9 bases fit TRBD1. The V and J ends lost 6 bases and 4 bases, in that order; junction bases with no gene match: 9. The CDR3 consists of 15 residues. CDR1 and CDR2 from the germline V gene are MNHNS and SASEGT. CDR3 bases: TGTGCCAGCAGCCCCCAAGTGACAGGGGGCACTGAAGCTTTCTTT. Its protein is CASSPQVTGGTEAFF.

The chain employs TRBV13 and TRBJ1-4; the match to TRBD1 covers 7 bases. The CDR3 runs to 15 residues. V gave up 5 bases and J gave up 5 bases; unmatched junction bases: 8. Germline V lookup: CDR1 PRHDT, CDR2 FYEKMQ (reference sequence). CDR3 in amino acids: CASSPQQGQNEKLFF. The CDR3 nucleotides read TGTGCCAGCAGCCCACAACAGGGGCAGAATGAAAAACTGTTTTTT.

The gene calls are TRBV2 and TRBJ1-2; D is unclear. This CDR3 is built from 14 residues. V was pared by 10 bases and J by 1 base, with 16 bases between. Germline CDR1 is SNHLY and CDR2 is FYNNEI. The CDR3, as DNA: TGTGCCAAGAAGCAGAGGGCGTTTAACTATGGCTACACCTTC. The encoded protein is CAKKQRAFNYGYTF. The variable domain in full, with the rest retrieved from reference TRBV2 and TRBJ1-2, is EPEVTQTPSHQVTQMGQEVILRCVPISNHLYFYWYRQILGQKVEFLVSFYNNEISEKSEIFDDQFSVERPDGSNFTLKIRSTKLEDSAMYFCAKKQRAFNYGYTFGSGTRLTVV.

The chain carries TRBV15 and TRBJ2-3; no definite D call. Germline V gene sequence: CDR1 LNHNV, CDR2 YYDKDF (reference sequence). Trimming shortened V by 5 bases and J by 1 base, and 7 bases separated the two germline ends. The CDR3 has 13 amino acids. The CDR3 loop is CATSRLGTDTQYF. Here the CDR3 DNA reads TGTGCCACCAGCCGGTTAGGCACAGATACGCAGTATTTT.

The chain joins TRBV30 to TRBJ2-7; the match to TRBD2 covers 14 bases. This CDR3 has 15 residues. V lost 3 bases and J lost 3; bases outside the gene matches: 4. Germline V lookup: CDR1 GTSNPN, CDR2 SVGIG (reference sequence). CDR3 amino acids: CAWRGLAGEFYEQYF. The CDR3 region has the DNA TGTGCCTGGAGGGGACTAGCGGGAGAGTTCTACGAGCAGTACTTC.